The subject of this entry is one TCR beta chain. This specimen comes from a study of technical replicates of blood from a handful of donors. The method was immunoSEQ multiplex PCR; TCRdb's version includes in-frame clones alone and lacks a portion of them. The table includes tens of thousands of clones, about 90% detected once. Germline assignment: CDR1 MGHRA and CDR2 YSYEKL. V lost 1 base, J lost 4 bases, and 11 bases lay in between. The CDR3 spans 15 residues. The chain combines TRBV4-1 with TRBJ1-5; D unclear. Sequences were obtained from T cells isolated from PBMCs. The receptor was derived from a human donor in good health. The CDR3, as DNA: TGCGCCAGCAGCCAAGTATCCGGTTATAATCAGCCCCAGCATTTT. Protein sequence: CASSQVSGYNQPQHF.